The 27 T cell receptor beta chains presented below share a single source sample, sequenced in a study of blood T cell repertoires in COVID-19. The assay was immunoSEQ multiplex PCR, and TCRdb's table has in-frame clones only and misses some. The sample lists 280,000 or so clones; approximately 83% were seen once. The sequencing input was PBMCs or T cells enriched from blood (not recorded which). The receptors derive from a man in his thirties or forties who had recovered from COVID-19.

The chain carries TRBV28 and TRBJ1-2; TRBD1 aligns across 9 bases. The germline gives CDR1 MDHEN, CDR2 SYDVKM. The V gene end was trimmed by 1 base and the J gene end by 8 bases; junction bases not matched to a gene: 14. This CDR3 region has 17 residues. CDR3 in amino acids: CASSLSGTGNRAGGYTF. CDR3 nucleotides: TGTGCCAGCAGTTTATCAGGGACAGGGAATAGGGCGGGAGGCTACACCTTC.

The chain recombines TRBV7-2 with TRBJ1-6; 11 nucleotides align to TRBD1. The CDR3 runs to 15 residues. Germline CDR1 reads SGHTA; CDR2 reads FQGNSA. V lost 4 bases and J lost 7; bases outside the gene matches: 3. CDR3 nucleotides: TGTGCCAGCAGCTCGCGGACAGGGGGCAATTCACCCCTCCACTTT. It encodes CASSSRTGGNSPLHF.

This chain joins TRBV9 and TRBJ1-4; D gene uncertain. Trimming removed 2 bases at V and 0 bases at J, with 5 bases between. Germline V gene sequence: CDR1 SGDLS, CDR2 YYNGEE. The CDR3 totals 14 residues. The CDR3 DNA follows: TGTGCCAGCAGCGTGTATGCAACTAATGAAAAACTGTTTTTT. This gives the protein CASSVYATNEKLFF.

In its sample, this clone was seen a few times. The chain carries TRBV7-2 and TRBJ1-5, with D possibly matching TRBD1 (5 bases). The V and J ends lost 2 bases and 2 bases respectively, with 10 bases between them. The CDR3 runs to 15 residues. CDR1 is SGHTA and CDR2 is FQGNSA in the germline V gene. CDR3 loop: CASSLRGVGNQPQHF. The DNA for the CDR3 is TGTGCCAGCAGCTTACGGGGGGTAGGCAATCAGCCCCAGCATTTT.

The chain links TRBV2 to TRBJ1-2; perhaps TRBD1 as D (6 bases). The V and J ends lost 2 bases and 8 bases respectively, with 12 bases between them. This CDR3 has 13 amino acids. CDR1 and CDR2 (germline): SNHLY, FYNNEI. This CDR3 is CASSEQGPRGYTF. DNA of the CDR3: TGTGCCAGCAGTGAACAGGGGCCGCGGGGCTACACCTTC.

This rearrangement joins TRBV5-8 to TRBJ1-4; 7 bases align to TRBD1. CDR1 and CDR2 from the germline V gene are SGHTS and YDEGEE. The CDR3 contains 15 residues. V gave up 4 bases and J gave up 0 bases; unmatched junction bases: 3. CDR3 loop: CASSPGTATNEKLFF. DNA for the CDR3: TGTGCCAGCAGCCCTGGGACAGCAACTAATGAAAAACTGTTTTTT.

The chain uses TRBV5-8 and TRBJ2-1; possible D gene TRBD1, 6 bases. CDR1 SGHTS and CDR2 YDEGEE come from the germline V gene. The CDR3 extends over 16 amino acids. V was trimmed by 6 bases and J by 3 bases, leaving 19 bases between them. CDR3 sequence (DNA): TGTGCCAGCAAGCCGGTGGGCAGGGGAATCTACAATGAGCAGTTCTTC. It is translated as CASKPVGRGIYNEQFF.

This sequence joins TRBV30 and TRBJ1-5, with 7 bases matching TRBD1. Losses at the gene ends were 6 bases for V and 3 bases for J; bases not matched to a gene: 5. CDR1 is GTSNPN and CDR2 is SVGIG in the germline V gene (reference sequence). The CDR3 length is 13 residues. In DNA form, the CDR3 reads TGTGCCTGCGCCGGGACAGACAATCAGCCCCAGCATTTT. This encodes CACAGTDNQPQHF.

J is TRBJ2-2 and V is TRBV23-1, with 7 bases matching TRBD2. TRBV23-1 carries the ORF label, with uncertain function. With 5 bases clipped from V and 6 bases from J, the junction kept 24 bases outside the gene matches. The CDR3 loop spans 20 amino acids. The CDR3 nucleotides are TGCGCCAGCAGTTCCGTCGGAGGCCGGGAGGTGGTCGGGCAGTCCGGGGAGCTGTTTTTT. As protein: CASSSVGGREVVGQSGELFF.

The chain employs TRBV18 and TRBJ2-7; TRBD1 agrees at 7 bases. Germline CDR1 is KGHSH and CDR2 is LQKENI. V lost 3 bases to trimming and J lost 2 bases; unmatched junction nucleotides: 7. The CDR3 runs to 15 residues. CDR3 residues: CASSPDRTGAYEQYF. Written as DNA, the CDR3 is TGTGCCAGCTCACCCGACCGGACAGGTGCCTACGAGCAGTACTTC.

The chain links TRBV5-1 to TRBJ1-1, with TRBD1 matching over 7 bases. CDR1 SGHRS and CDR2 YFSETQ come from the germline V gene. The CDR3 is 15 amino acids. The J segment lost 6 bases and the V segment lost 2 bases, leaving 10 bases of the junction unmatched. CDR3 amino acids: CASSLATGQTAEAFF. CDR3 nucleotide sequence: TGCGCCAGCAGCTTAGCGACAGGGCAGACGGCTGAAGCTTTCTTT.

The V and J genes are TRBV4-2 and TRBJ2-3; perhaps TRBD2 as D (6 bases). This CDR3 spans 16 amino acids. Germline assignment: CDR1 LGHNA and CDR2 YNFKEQ. V was cut by 4 bases and J by 2 bases, with 16 bases left in between. The CDR3 region is CASSPDFGTPTDTQYF. CDR3 DNA: TGTGCCAGCAGCCCTGACTTCGGGACTCCCACAGATACGCAGTATTTT.

The chain is built from TRBV6-5 and TRBJ1-4; tentative D call: TRBD1 (5 bases). CDR3 length: 16 amino acids. V lost 4 bases and J 7 bases, leaving 19 bases between the germline ends. Germline V gene sequence: CDR1 MNHEY, CDR2 SVGAGI. Here the CDR3 reads CASSSTPPRAAEKLFF. CDR3 in DNA: TGTGCCAGCAGTTCTACTCCGCCCAGGGCGGCTGAAAAACTGTTTTTT.

The rearrangement uses TRBV5-1 and TRBJ2-1; 10 bases are a match to TRBD1. The V and J ends lost 3 bases and 6 bases, in that order; junction bases with no gene match: 6. This CDR3 is 15 amino acids long. Germline loops: CDR1 SGHRS, CDR2 YFSETQ. CDR3 residues: CASSSGTGVGNEQFF. The CDR3 coding sequence is TGCGCCAGCAGCTCCGGGACAGGGGTGGGCAATGAGCAGTTCTTC.

The rearrangement links TRBV9 to TRBJ1-2; 7 positions agree with TRBD1. The CDR3 runs 15 residues. J was trimmed by 4 bases and V by 4 bases; bases with no gene match: 10. Germline values: CDR1 SGDLS, CDR2 YYNGEE. This CDR3 is CASSPRGGTAYGYTF. For the CDR3, the DNA is TGTGCCAGCAGCCCGCGCGGCGGGACAGCCTATGGCTACACCTTC.

The chain employs TRBV3-1 (or the pseudogene TRBV3-2) and TRBJ2-1; D not resolved. Trimming pared 4 bases from V and 10 bases from J, leaving 14 bases between. Germline values: CDR1 LGHDT, CDR2 YNNKEL (reference sequence). This CDR3 spans 13 amino acids. CDR3 in amino acids: CASSRGQRSEQFF. The CDR3 DNA reads TGTGCCAGCAGCCGAGGCCAACGTAGCGAGCAGTTCTTC.

The gene calls are TRBV6-5 and TRBJ1-2; D gene unclear. The V and J ends lost 8 bases and 3 bases respectively, with 4 bases between them. Germline CDR1 is MNHEY and CDR2 is SVGAGI. This CDR3 is 10 amino acids long. The CDR3 is CASVDYGYTF. In DNA, the CDR3 is TGTGCCAGCGTAGACTATGGCTACACCTTC.

The CDR3 here is CASSLVGLAGVTDTQYF. The CDR3 DNA follows: TGTGCCAGCAGCTTAGTGGGGCTAGCGGGAGTCACAGATACGCAGTATTTT. V usage is TRBV13 and J usage is TRBJ2-3; 10 bases agree with TRBD2. Germline values: CDR1 PRHDT, CDR2 FYEKMQ (reference sequence). V was pared by 1 base and J by 2 bases, with 6 bases of the junction left unmatched. The CDR3 extends over 17 amino acids.

This clone was seen only a few times. The rearrangement links TRBV18 to TRBJ1-5; 10 bases line up with TRBD1. The CDR3 has 13 amino acids. The germline V gene encodes CDR1 KGHSH and CDR2 LQKENI. Trimming cost V 2 bases and J 15 bases; bases outside gene matches: 7. In DNA, the CDR3 is TGTGCCAGCTCACCAAAAGGGACAGGGGAGTGGCATTTT. Amino acid sequence: CASSPKGTGEWHF. Full variable domain (remainder filled in from reference TRBV18 and TRBJ1-5): NAGVMQNPRHLVRRRGQEARLRCSPMKGHSHVYWYRQLPEEGLKFMVYLQKENIIDESGMPKERFSAEFPKEGPSILRIQQVVRGDSAAYFCASSPKGTGEWHFGDGTRLSIL.

The chain couples TRBV4-1 to TRBJ2-7; D is ambiguous. Trimming stripped 0 bases from V and 3 bases from J, with 9 bases between. The V gene's germline CDR1 is MGHRA and CDR2 YSYEKL. The CDR3 is 14 residues long. The chain's CDR3 is CASSQDHSSYEQYF. The CDR3 nucleotides read TGCGCCAGCAGCCAAGACCATTCTAGCTACGAGCAGTACTTC.

The chain employs TRBV30 and TRBJ1-6; tentative D call: TRBD1 (6 bases). CDR3 length: 13 amino acids. Germline V gene data show CDR1 as GTSNPN and CDR2 as SVGIG (reference sequence). V gave up 8 bases and J gave up 9 bases, with 17 bases separating them. The CDR3 is CALGGGHASPLHF. CDR3 DNA: TGTGCCCTGGGAGGGGGGCATGCTTCACCCCTCCACTTT.

CDR3 nucleotides: TGTGCCAGTATCCAGAACAGGGGAAACACCATATATTTT. Translation: CASIQNRGNTIYF. This rearrangement joins TRBV19 to TRBJ1-3; D perhaps matches TRBD1 (5 bases). From germline, CDR1 is LNHDA and CDR2 SQIVND (reference sequence). The V gene lost 7 bases and the J gene lost 4 bases, with 11 bases spanning the gap. The CDR3 loop spans 13 amino acids.

The V gene is TRBV7-8, the J gene TRBJ1-5, with D possibly being TRBD1 (5 bases). The CDR3 length is 15 residues. The germline CDR1 and CDR2 sequences are SGHVS and FQNEAQ. The ends were cut back, 5 bases at V and 4 bases at J, with 15 bases in the middle. The CDR3 reads CASSHAGVGNQPQHF. Written as DNA, the CDR3 is TGTGCCAGCAGCCATGCGGGGGTGGGTAATCAGCCCCAGCATTTT. Variable domain in full (rest from reference TRBV7-8 and TRBJ1-5): GAGVSQSPRYKVAKRGQDVALRCDPISGHVSLFWYQQALGQGPEFLTYFQNEAQLDKSGLPSDRFFAERPEGSVSTLKIQRTQQEDSAVYLCASSHAGVGNQPQHFGDGTRLSIL.

In its sample, this clone was seen once. This chain uses TRBV11-2 with TRBJ2-1; 10 bases fit TRBD1. This CDR3 has 14 amino acids. Losses at the gene ends were 4 bases for V and 9 bases for J; bases not matched to a gene: 6. In germline, CDR1 is SGHAT, CDR2 FQNNGV. Here the CDR3 DNA reads TGTGCCAGCAGCTCCGGGACAGGGGATCGTGAGCAGTTCTTC. This translates into CASSSGTGDREQFF.

Comments on this clone: An end of the junction differs from the germline gene, which may be a read error. This sequence joins TRBV10-3 and TRBJ2-1; D ambiguous. Germline lookup yields CDR1 ENHRY and CDR2 SYGVKD. The CDR3 runs to 9 residues. The CDR3 region is CPQVLEQFF. DNA for the CDR3: TGCCCCCAGGTTCTTGAGCAGTTCTTC.

CDR3 amino acids: CASSIRPRDGNSPLHF. In DNA, the CDR3 is TGTGCCAGTAGTATTAGGCCGCGGGACGGTAATTCACCCCTCCACTTT. The chain has TRBV19 and TRBJ1-6, with D tentatively TRBD1 (5 bases). Trimming stripped 3 bases from V and 6 bases from J, with 15 bases between. In germline, CDR1 is LNHDA, CDR2 SQIVND (reference sequence). The length of the CDR3 is 16 residues.

The rearrangement links TRBV13 to TRBJ2-7, with 9 bases fitting TRBD2. Unmatched junction bases numbered 18, after V lost 6 bases and J lost 6 bases. This CDR3 comprises 17 residues. Germline CDR1 PRHDT, CDR2 FYEKMQ (reference sequence). The CDR3: CASSPIPPGLAGGEQYF. The CDR3 DNA is TGTGCCAGCAGTCCCATCCCTCCGGGACTAGCAGGGGGCGAGCAGTACTTC.